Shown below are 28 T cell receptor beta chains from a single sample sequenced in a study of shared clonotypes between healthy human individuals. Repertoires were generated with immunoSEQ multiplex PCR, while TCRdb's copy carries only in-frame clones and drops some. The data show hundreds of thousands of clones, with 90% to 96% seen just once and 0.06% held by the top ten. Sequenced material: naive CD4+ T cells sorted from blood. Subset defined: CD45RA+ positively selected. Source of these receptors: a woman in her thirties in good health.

CDR3 amino acids: CSVRGAYEQYF. CDR3 bases: TGCAGTGTTCGGGGCGCCTACGAGCAGTACTTC. The chain joins TRBV20-1 to TRBJ2-7; D may match TRBD1 or TRBD2 (5 bases each). Germline-derived CDR1 and CDR2 are DFQATT and SNEGSKA (reference sequence). Trimming took off 7 bases at V and 2 bases at J, with 9 bases between the two ends. The CDR3 sequence is 11 residues long.

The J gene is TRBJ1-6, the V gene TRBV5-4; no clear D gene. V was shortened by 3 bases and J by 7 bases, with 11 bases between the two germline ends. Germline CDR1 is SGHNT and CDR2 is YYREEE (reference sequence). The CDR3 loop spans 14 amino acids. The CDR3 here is CASSSPGYNSPLHF. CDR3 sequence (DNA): TGTGCCAGCAGCTCCCCCGGCTACAATTCACCCCTCCACTTT.

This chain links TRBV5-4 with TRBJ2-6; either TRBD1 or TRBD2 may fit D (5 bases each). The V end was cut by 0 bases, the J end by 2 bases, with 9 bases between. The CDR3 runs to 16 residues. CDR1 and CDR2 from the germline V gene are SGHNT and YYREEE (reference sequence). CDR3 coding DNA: TGTGCCAGCAGCTTGGGGGGGAACCCTGGGGCCAACGTCCTGACTTTC. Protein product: CASSLGGNPGANVLTF.

CDR3 protein: CSVRIGGGGYEQYF. DNA for the CDR3: TGCAGCGTTCGGATCGGAGGTGGGGGCTACGAGCAGTACTTC. V gene TRBV29-1 combines with J gene TRBJ2-7, with D perhaps assigned TRBD1 or TRBD2 (5 bases each). The V end lost 5 bases, the J end lost 3 bases, and 17 bases lay between the germline ends. The germline V gene has CDR1 SQVTM and CDR2 ANQGSEA. The CDR3 is 14 amino acids.

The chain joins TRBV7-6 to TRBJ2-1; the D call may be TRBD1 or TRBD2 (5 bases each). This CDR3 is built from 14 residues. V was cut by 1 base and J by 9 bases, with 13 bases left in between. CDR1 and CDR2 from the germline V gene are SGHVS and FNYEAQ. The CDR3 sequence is CASSLEGVGVEQFF. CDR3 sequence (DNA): TGTGCCAGCAGCTTAGAGGGAGTAGGGGTTGAGCAGTTCTTC.

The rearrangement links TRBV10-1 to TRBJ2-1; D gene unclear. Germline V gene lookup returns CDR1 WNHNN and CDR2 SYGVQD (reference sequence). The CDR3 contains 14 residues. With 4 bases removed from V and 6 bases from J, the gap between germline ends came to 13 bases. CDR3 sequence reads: CASSADGSINEQFF. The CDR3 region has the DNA TGCGCCAGCAGTGCAGATGGTAGTATCAATGAGCAGTTCTTC.

CDR3 residues: CASSNSVEKLFF. CDR3 bases: TGTGCCAGTAGTAATTCAGTTGAAAAACTGTTTTTT. The chain has TRBV19 and TRBJ1-4; D unclear. From germline, CDR1 is LNHDA and CDR2 SQIVND (reference sequence). The V and J ends lost 4 bases and 7 bases respectively, with 7 bases between them. The CDR3 runs 12 residues. The entire variable domain, with the rest obtained from reference TRBV19 and TRBJ1-4, is as follows: DGGITQSPKYLFRKEGQNVTLSCEQNLNHDAMYWYRQDPGQGLRLIYYSQIVNDFQKGDIAEGYSVSREKKESFPLTVTSAQKNPTAFYLCASSNSVEKLFFGSGTQLSVL.

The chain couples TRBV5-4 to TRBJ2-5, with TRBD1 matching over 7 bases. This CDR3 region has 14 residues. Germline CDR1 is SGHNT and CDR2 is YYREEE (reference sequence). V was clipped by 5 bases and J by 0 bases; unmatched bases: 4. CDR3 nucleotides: TGTGCCAGCAGTTCCGGGACAGACCAAGAGACCCAGTACTTC. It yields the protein CASSSGTDQETQYF.

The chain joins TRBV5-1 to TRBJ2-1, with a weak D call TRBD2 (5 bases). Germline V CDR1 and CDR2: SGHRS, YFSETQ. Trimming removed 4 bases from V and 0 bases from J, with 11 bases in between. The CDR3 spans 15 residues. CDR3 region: CASSQAGRSYNEQFF. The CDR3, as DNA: TGCGCCAGCAGCCAGGCGGGCCGCTCCTACAATGAGCAGTTCTTC.

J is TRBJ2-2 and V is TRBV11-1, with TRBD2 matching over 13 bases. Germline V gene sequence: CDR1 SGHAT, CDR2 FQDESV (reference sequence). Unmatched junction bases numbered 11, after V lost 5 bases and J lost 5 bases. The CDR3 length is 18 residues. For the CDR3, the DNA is TGTGCCAGCAGCACCGGACTAGCGGGAGTTGAGCAGACCGGGGAGCTGTTTTTT. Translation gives CASSTGLAGVEQTGELFF.

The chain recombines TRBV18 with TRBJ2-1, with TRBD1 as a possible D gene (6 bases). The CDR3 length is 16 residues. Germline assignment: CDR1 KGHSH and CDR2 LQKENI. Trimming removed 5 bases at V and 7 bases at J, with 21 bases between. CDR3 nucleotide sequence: TGTGCCAGCTCAAACGGAAGGGGGTTTGGCGCAAATGAGCAGTTCTTC. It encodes CASSNGRGFGANEQFF.

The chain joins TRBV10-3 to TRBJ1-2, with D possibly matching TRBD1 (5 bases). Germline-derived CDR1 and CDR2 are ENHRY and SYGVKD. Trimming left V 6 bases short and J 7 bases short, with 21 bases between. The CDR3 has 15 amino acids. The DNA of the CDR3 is TGTGCCATCAGGGGGCGGCGGGGCCCTTTTTGTGGCTACACCTTC. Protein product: CAIRGRRGPFCGYTF.

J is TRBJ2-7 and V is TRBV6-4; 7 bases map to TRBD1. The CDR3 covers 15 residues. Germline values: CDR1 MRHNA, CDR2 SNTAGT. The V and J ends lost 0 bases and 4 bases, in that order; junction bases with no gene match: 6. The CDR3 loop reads CASSDSPGGPYEQYF. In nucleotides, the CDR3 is TGTGCCAGCAGTGACTCTCCAGGGGGACCGTACGAGCAGTACTTC.

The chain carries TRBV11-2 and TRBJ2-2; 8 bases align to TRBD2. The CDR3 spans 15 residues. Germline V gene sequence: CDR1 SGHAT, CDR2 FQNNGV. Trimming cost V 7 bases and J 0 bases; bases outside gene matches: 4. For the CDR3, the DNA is TGTGCCAGCACCCCGGGACTAGCGAACACCGGGGAGCTGTTTTTT. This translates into CASTPGLANTGELFF.

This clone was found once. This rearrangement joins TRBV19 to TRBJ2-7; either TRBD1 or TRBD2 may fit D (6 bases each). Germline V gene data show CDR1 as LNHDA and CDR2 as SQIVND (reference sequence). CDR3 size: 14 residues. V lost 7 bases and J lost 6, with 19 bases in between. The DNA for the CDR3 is TGTGCCAGTACCCCCCGCCTGGAGGGGGGCGAGCAGTACTTC. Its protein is CASTPRLEGGEQYF.

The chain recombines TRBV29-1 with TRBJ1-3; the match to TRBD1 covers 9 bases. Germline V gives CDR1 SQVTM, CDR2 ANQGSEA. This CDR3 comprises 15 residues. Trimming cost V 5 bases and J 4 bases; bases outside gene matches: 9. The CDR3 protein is CSVSTGTGHGNTIYF. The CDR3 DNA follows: TGCAGCGTTTCTACCGGGACAGGGCACGGAAACACCATATATTTT.

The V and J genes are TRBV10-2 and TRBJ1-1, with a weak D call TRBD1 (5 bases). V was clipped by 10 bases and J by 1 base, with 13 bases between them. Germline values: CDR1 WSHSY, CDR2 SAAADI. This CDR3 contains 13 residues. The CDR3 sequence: CATSRVSNTEAFF. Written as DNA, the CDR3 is TGCGCCACATCCAGGGTGTCGAACACTGAAGCTTTCTTT.

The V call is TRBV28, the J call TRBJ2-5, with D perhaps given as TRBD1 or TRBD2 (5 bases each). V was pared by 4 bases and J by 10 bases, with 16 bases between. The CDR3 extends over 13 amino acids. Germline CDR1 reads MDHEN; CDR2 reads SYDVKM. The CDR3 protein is CASSSGHRGVQYF. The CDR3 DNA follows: TGTGCCAGCAGTTCTGGACACCGAGGGGTCCAGTACTTC.

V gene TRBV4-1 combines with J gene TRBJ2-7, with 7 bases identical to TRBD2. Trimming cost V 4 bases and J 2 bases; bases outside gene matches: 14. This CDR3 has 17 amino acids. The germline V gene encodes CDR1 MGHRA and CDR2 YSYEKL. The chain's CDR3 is CASSPGTLLAYPYEQYF. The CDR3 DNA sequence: TGCGCCAGCAGCCCCGGAACCTTACTAGCGTACCCCTACGAGCAGTACTTC.

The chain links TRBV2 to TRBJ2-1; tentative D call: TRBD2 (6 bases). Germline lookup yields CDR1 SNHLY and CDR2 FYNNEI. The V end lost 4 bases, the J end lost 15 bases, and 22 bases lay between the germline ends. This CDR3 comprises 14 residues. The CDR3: CASSGVQPETRRFF. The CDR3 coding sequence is TGTGCCAGCAGTGGAGTTCAACCGGAGACTAGGCGGTTCTTC.

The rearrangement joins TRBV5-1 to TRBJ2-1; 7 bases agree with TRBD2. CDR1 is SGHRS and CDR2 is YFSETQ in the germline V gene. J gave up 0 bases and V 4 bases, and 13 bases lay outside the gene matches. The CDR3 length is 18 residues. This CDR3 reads CASSPRGGGGFSYNEQFF. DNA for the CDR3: TGCGCCAGCAGCCCCCGGGGTGGGGGGGGTTTCTCCTACAATGAGCAGTTCTTC.

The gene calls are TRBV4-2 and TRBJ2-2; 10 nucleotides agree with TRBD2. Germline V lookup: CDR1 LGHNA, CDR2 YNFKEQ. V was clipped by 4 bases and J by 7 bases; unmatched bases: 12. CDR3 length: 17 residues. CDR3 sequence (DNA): TGTGCCAGCAGCCTACGAGGCCTAGCGGGAGTTGGCGGGGAGCTGTTTTTT. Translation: CASSLRGLAGVGGELFF.

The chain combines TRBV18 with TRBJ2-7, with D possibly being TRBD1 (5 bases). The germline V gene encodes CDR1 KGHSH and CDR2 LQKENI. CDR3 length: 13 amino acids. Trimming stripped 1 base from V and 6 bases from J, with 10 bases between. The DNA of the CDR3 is TGTGCCAGCTCACCACGTCAGGGCTCCGAGCAGTACTTC. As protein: CASSPRQGSEQYF.

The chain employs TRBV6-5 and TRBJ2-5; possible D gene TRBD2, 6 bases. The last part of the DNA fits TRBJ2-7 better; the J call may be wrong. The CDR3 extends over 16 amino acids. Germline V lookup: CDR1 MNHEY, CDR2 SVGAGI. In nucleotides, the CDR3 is TGTGCCAGCAGTTACGGGGAGGATAGCGGAGCTTACGAGCAGTACTTC. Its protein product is CASSYGEDSGAYEQYF.

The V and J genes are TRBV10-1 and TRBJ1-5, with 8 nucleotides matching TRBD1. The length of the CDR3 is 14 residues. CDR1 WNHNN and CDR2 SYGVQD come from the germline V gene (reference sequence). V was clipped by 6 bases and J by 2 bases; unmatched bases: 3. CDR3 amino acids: CASSAGQGNQPQHF. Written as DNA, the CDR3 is TGCGCCAGCAGCGCGGGACAGGGCAATCAGCCCCAGCATTTT.

CDR3 nucleotides: TGTGCCAGCAGCTTAGTGACTTCACAGGCAACTAATGAAAAACTGTTTTTT. Translating gives CASSLVTSQATNEKLFF. The chain links TRBV7-8 to TRBJ1-4; possibly TRBD1 for D (5 bases). Germline V gene data show CDR1 as SGHVS and CDR2 as FQNEAQ. The CDR3 is 17 amino acids. Trimming cost V 1 base and J 0 bases, with 12 bases left between them.

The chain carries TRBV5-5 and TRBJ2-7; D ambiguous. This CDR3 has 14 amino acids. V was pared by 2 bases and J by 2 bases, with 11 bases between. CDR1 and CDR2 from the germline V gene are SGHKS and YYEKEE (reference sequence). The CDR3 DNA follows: TGTGCCAGCAGCTTACAACCTTTTACCTACGAGCAGTACTTC. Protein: CASSLQPFTYEQYF.

CDR3 DNA sequence: TGTGCCAGCAGTTTAGGTCGGCTAGCGGGGGACTACAATGAGCAGTTCTTC. It yields the protein CASSLGRLAGDYNEQFF. The V gene is TRBV27, the J gene TRBJ2-1, with 10 bases aligning to TRBD2. Germline V gives CDR1 MNHEY, CDR2 SMNVEV (reference sequence). This CDR3 comprises 17 residues. The junction had 7 bases not matched to a gene; V was cut back by 2 bases and J by 3 bases.